The 5 T cell receptor beta chains listed next were all sequenced from one sample in a study of blood T cells in healthy people across ages. A J-beta primer mix and a sample-barcoded 5' primer were used in a second PCR of roughly 6 to 12 cycles. TCRdb analysed the 5' RACE reads with MiXCR anew, one entry per CDR3 protein. In the table there are about 930,000 distinct CDR3 sequences, under 35% of which are singletons. A further study also used this sample, focusing on T cells of mothers and their children.

The sequencing input was blood. These receptors were taken from a woman between 35 and 50 years old in good health.

The rearrangement uses TRBV5-1 and TRBJ2-1, with unresolved D. The ends were cut back, 1 base at V and 1 base at J, with 12 bases in the middle. This CDR3 is built from 16 residues. Germline V gene data show CDR1 as SGHRS and CDR2 as YFSETQ. The CDR3 DNA reads as TGCGCCAGCAGCTTGTATTCGGAAGGGTCCTACAATGAGCAGTTCTTC. It yields the protein CASSLYSEGSYNEQFF.

V is TRBV6-1 and J is TRBJ2-7; D gene ambiguous. Trimming cost V 4 bases and J 6 bases, with 13 bases left between them. The CDR3 has 13 residues. CDR1 is MNHNS, CDR2 SASEGT, per germline. CDR3 coding DNA: TGTGCCAGCAGTGGGAACGAGGAGCTCGAGCAGTACTTC. This encodes CASSGNEELEQYF.

In its sample, this clonotype was seen a few times. This sequence may be a read error, since a much larger clone differs from it by one base. The chain employs TRBV12-3 or TRBV12-4 and TRBJ2-1, with D maybe TRBD1 (8 bases). Deletions cut 3 bases from V and 10 bases from J, with 22 bases between. CDR3 length equals 16 residues. The CDR3 sequence is CASSFLGQGGLNEQFF. In DNA form, the CDR3 reads TGTGCCAGCAGTTTCCTTGGACAGGGAGGGCTCAACGAGCAGTTCTTC.

This clonotype came up a few times. The J gene is TRBJ2-1, the V gene TRBV7-2, with 9 bases matching TRBD2. Germline V gene lookup returns CDR1 SGHTA and CDR2 FQGNSA. The length of the CDR3 is 16 residues. The J segment lost 5 bases and the V segment lost 1 base, leaving 6 bases of the junction unmatched. The CDR3 reads CASSLGSSGANNEQFF. In nucleotides, the CDR3 is TGTGCCAGCAGCTTAGGGTCTAGCGGGGCGAACAATGAGCAGTTCTTC.

V and J are TRBV4-2 and TRBJ1-3, with D maybe TRBD1 (5 bases). Between the trimmed V and J ends, which lost 6 bases and 1 base, there was a span of 7 bases. CDR1 and CDR2 (germline): LGHNA, YNFKEQ. The CDR3 consists of 13 residues. The CDR3 protein is CASRQVSGNTIYF. The DNA for the CDR3 is TGTGCCAGCAGACAGGTATCTGGAAACACCATATATTTT.